Reported below is one T cell receptor (beta chain). This record comes from a study of shared T cell receptors in the human thymus. The method was immunoSEQ multiplex PCR; TCRdb's version includes in-frame clones alone and lacks a portion of them. Counted here are approximately 730,000 clones, around 85% occurring once; the ten biggest clones make up approximately 0.01%. The germline V and J ends were trimmed by 3 bases and 4 bases, with 12 bases remaining between them. The CDR3 extends over 14 amino acids. The V gene's germline CDR1 is MNHEY and CDR2 SMNVEV (reference sequence). In addition, the sample was reused for a study of human thymus T cells. Per that paper: Infants, healthy and Finnish, who were having corrective surgery for congenital heart defects served as donors. Thymic and blood repertoires appeared to display a bias in their usage of V and J genes. Thymic repertoires from unrelated individuals overlapped highly, related research reported.

This clonotype was obtained from a girl in the first two years of life with a congenital heart defect. The chain recombines TRBV27 with TRBJ1-2; possibly TRBD1 for D (6 bases). The sequencing input was thymocytes. The DNA of the CDR3 is TGTGCCAGCAGTTTCGGGAGGGGGGTCTATGGCTACACCTTC. Residues: CASSFGRGVYGYTF.